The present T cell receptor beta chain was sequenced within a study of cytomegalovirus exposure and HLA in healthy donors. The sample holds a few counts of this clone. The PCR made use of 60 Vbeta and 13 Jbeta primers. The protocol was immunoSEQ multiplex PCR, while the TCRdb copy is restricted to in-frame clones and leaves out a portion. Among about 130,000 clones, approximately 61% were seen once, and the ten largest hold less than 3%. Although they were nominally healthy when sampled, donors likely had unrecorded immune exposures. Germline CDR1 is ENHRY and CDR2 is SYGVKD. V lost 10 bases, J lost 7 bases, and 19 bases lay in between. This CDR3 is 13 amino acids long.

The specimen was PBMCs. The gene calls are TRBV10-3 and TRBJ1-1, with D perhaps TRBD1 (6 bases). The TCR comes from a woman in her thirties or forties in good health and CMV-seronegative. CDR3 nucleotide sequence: TGTGCCACCGCCCTGCCTGGACAGATTGAAGCTTTCTTT. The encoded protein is CATALPGQIEAFF.